These T cell receptor beta chains were read from a single sample in a study of OX40 agonist ivuxolimab in advanced cancers. The data were produced by immunoSEQ multiplex PCR, yet TCRdb's version contains in-frame clones alone and is incomplete. The repertoire holds 50,000 to 70,000 clones, with about 90% as singletons. Sequenced here: CD4+ or CD8+ T cells sorted from blood, sampled in a trial of the OX40 agonist ivuxolimab. Receptors were obtained from an adult with an advanced solid tumor such as melanoma, head and neck, liver or kidney cancer. CDR3s include the opening cysteine and the closing phenylalanine or tryptophan. Each record gives: CDR3 protein, CDR3 DNA, V gene, J gene, clone size, D gene. The D gene is left open where the match is weak. Not all rows give a size; the values are once, few, many and, for expanded clones, a class.

cdr3_aa: CASSVTMNTEAFF; cdr3_nt: TGTGCCAGCAGCGTTACTATGAACACTGAAGCTTTCTTT; v_call: TRBV7-9; j_call: TRBJ1-1; clone_size: -; d_call: -
cdr3_aa: CASMEGANNSPLHF; cdr3_nt: TGTGCCAGCATGGAGGGGGCAAATAATTCACCCCTCCACTTT; v_call: TRBV2; j_call: TRBJ1-6; clone_size: -; d_call: TRBD1
cdr3_aa: CASSLGQGWVYGYTF; cdr3_nt: TGTGCCAGCAGCTTGGGACAGGGATGGGTCTATGGCTACACCTTC; v_call: TRBV5-1; j_call: TRBJ1-2; clone_size: -; d_call: TRBD1
cdr3_aa: CASGQESFYSNQPQHF; cdr3_nt: TGTGCCAGCGGACAGGAGAGTTTTTATAGCAATCAGCCCCAGCATTTT; v_call: TRBV2; j_call: TRBJ1-5; clone_size: -; d_call: TRBD1
cdr3_aa: CASSQVVADTQYF; cdr3_nt: TGTGCCAGCAGCCAAGTTGTAGCCGATACGCAGTATTTT; v_call: TRBV14; j_call: TRBJ2-3; clone_size: -; d_call: -
cdr3_aa: CASSYFGWANTEAFF; cdr3_nt: TGTGCCAGCAGTTACTTTGGGTGGGCGAACACTGAAGCTTTCTTT; v_call: TRBV6-5; j_call: TRBJ1-1; clone_size: -; d_call: -
cdr3_aa: CASSQGAGRVGTDTQYF; cdr3_nt: TGCGCCAGCAGCCAAGGGGCGGGCAGGGTTGGCACAGATACGCAGTATTTT; v_call: TRBV4-3; j_call: TRBJ2-3; clone_size: -; d_call: -
cdr3_aa: CASSPTGGGTDTQYF; cdr3_nt: TGTGCCAGCTCACCGACAGGGGGCGGCACAGATACGCAGTATTTT; v_call: TRBV18; j_call: TRBJ2-3; clone_size: -; d_call: TRBD1
cdr3_aa: CASSNYTGELFF; cdr3_nt: TGTGCCAGCAGCAATTACACCGGGGAGCTGTTTTTT; v_call: TRBV7-2; j_call: TRBJ2-2; clone_size: once; d_call: -
cdr3_aa: CASSQDEDRADYEQYF; cdr3_nt: TGCGCCAGCAGCCAAGACGAGGACAGGGCCGACTACGAGCAGTACTTC; v_call: TRBV4-1; j_call: TRBJ2-7; clone_size: -; d_call: TRBD1
cdr3_aa: CASSISPSWDILFF; cdr3_nt: TGTGCCAGTAGTATAAGCCCCTCTTGGGACATCTTATTCTTC; v_call: TRBV19; j_call: TRBJ2-1; clone_size: -; d_call: -
cdr3_aa: CASRCPTYIIRDYEQYF; cdr3_nt: TGTGCCAGCCGGTGCCCCACCTACATCATCAGAGACTACGAGCAGTACTTC; v_call: TRBV9; j_call: TRBJ2-7; clone_size: -; d_call: -
cdr3_aa: CASSLETGDYGYTF; cdr3_nt: TGCGCCAGCAGCTTGGAGACAGGTGATTATGGCTACACCTTC; v_call: TRBV5-1; j_call: TRBJ1-2; clone_size: few; d_call: -
cdr3_aa: CASSVRYTQQSRANVLTF; cdr3_nt: TGCGCCAGCAGTGTAAGGTATACGCAACAAAGTCGGGCCAACGTCCTGACTTTC; v_call: TRBV23-1; j_call: TRBJ2-6; clone_size: -; d_call: -
cdr3_aa: CASSSRGSREAFF; cdr3_nt: TGTGCCAGCAGTTCCAGGGGCTCGAGGGAAGCTTTCTTT; v_call: TRBV6-5; j_call: TRBJ1-1; clone_size: once; d_call: -
cdr3_aa: CASSQDLSGTQYF; cdr3_nt: TGCGCCAGCAGCCAAGATTTGTCCGGTACGCAGTATTTT; v_call: TRBV4-1; j_call: TRBJ2-3; clone_size: -; d_call: -
cdr3_aa: CASSLVGATNYGYTF; cdr3_nt: TGTGCCAGCAGCTTAGTTGGGGCGACTAACTATGGCTACACCTTC; v_call: TRBV7-2; j_call: TRBJ1-2; clone_size: -; d_call: -